These T cell receptor beta chains were read from a single sample in a study of graft-versus-host responses after intestinal transplantation. Which antigens these TCRs recognize remains unknown. The table came from immunoSEQ multiplex PCR; TCRdb's copy has only in-frame clones and leaves some out. The sample has fewer than 80,000 clones, 90% seen once. Here the sequenced sample was unstimulated CD8+ T cells sorted from spleen or lymph node cells, taken before transplant. The receptors were gathered from a human donor who was the organ donor for an intestinal transplant. The CDR3 runs from the conserved cysteine through the conserved F or W. The order of the fields is J gene, clone size, V gene, D gene, CDR3 protein, CDR3 DNA. The D gene is left open where the match is weak. Clone size, where shown, is once, few, many, or a class for clones that have expanded.

>TRBJ2-1|-|TRBV19|TRBD2
CASSYGTSGSHEQFF
TGTGCCAGTAGTTATGGGACTAGCGGGAGTCATGAGCAGTTCTTC
>TRBJ2-7|-|TRBV5-6|-
CASSLTMLWCYEQYF
TGTGCCAGCAGCTTGACGATGCTATGGTGCTACGAGCAGTACTTC
>TRBJ1-2|-|TRBV28|TRBD1
CASSPMGQENYGYTF
TGTGCCAGCAGTCCGATGGGACAGGAGAACTATGGCTACACCTTC
>TRBJ2-1|-|TRBV9|-
CASSVTGRSYNEQFF
TGTGCCAGCAGCGTAACAGGGCGGTCCTACAATGAGCAGTTCTTC
>TRBJ1-5|-|TRBV27|TRBD1
CASRQTGTGGTQPQHF
TGTGCCAGCAGACAAACCGGGACAGGGGGCACTCAGCCCCAGCATTTT
>TRBJ1-5|-|TRBV7-8|-
CASSLGTAGNQPQHF
TGTGCCAGCAGCTTAGGGACAGCCGGCAATCAGCCCCAGCATTTT
>TRBJ1-1|few|TRBV2|-
CASTLSEAFF
TGTGCCAGTACCCTATCTGAAGCTTTCTTT
>TRBJ2-7|-|TRBV9|TRBD2
CASGGTSGLEQYF
TGTGCCAGCGGAGGGACTAGCGGTTTAGAGCAGTACTTC
>TRBJ1-4|-|TRBV9|TRBD1
CASSVSGTGSEKLFF
TGTGCCAGCAGCGTATCAGGGACAGGGAGTGAAAAACTGTTTTTT
>TRBJ2-5|-|TRBV5-6|-
CASSFKRAGQETQYF
TGTGCCAGCAGCTTCAAGCGGGCGGGACAAGAGACCCAGTACTTC
>TRBJ2-3|-|TRBV2|TRBD2
CASQYGGGGTDTQYF
TGTGCCAGCCAATATGGGGGAGGGGGCACAGATACGCAGTATTTT
>TRBJ1-1|-|TRBV30|-
CATSTPRGGAFF
TGTGCAACGTCGACCCCGCGTGGGGGGGCTTTCTTT
>TRBJ1-4|-|TRBV5-1|TRBD1
CASSLAGGGTNEKLFF
TGCGCCAGCAGCTTGGCAGGAGGGGGCACTAATGAAAAACTGTTTTTT
>TRBJ2-1|-|TRBV27|-
CASSSRGYNEQFF
TGTGCCAGCAGTTCTCGGGGGTACAATGAGCAGTTCTTC
>TRBJ2-1|-|TRBV12-5|-
CASAPGGYNEQFF
TGTGCTAGTGCCCCCGGCGGCTACAATGAGCAGTTCTTC
>TRBJ2-4|-|TRBV30|TRBD2
CAWSAPGGSAKNIQYF
TGTGCCTGGAGTGCCCCCGGGGGGTCGGCCAAAAACATTCAGTACTTC
>TRBJ2-5|medium-sized|TRBV19|TRBD1
CASSPGQLETQYF
TGTGCCAGTAGCCCGGGACAGCTCGAGACCCAGTACTTC
>TRBJ2-7|-|TRBV19|TRBD1
CASSRQGTNYEQYF
TGTGCCAGTAGTAGACAGGGGACCAACTACGAGCAGTACTTC
>TRBJ2-1|-|TRBV27|TRBD2
CASSLGGLAGWNEQFF
TGTGCCAGCAGTCTCGGGGGGCTAGCGGGATGGAATGAGCAGTTCTTC
>TRBJ2-7|-|TRBV7-2|TRBD1
CASSERTGGSDEQYF
TGTGCCAGCAGCGAACGGACAGGGGGGAGTGACGAGCAGTACTTC
>TRBJ2-7|-|TRBV6-5|TRBD1
CASSYGWDRDAEQYF
TGTGCCAGCAGTTACGGCTGGGACAGGGACGCCGAGCAGTACTTC
>TRBJ2-7|-|TRBV9|TRBD2
CASSLTSGNLYF
TGTGCCAGCAGCCTCACTAGCGGGAACCTGTACTTC
>TRBJ2-2|-|TRBV19|-
CASSILGNTGELFF
TGTGCCAGTAGTATCCTAGGGAACACCGGGGAGCTGTTTTTT
>TRBJ2-1|-|TRBV28|TRBD2
CASSLWTSGSRMGNEQFF
TGTGCCAGCAGTTTATGGACTAGCGGGAGCCGGATGGGCAATGAGCAGTTCTTC
>TRBJ2-1|-|TRBV23-1|TRBD1
CASSQAGTGPYNEQFF
TGCGCCAGCAGTCAAGCCGGGACAGGGCCCTACAATGAGCAGTTCTTC
>TRBJ1-1|-|TRBV28|-
CASSFRGNTEAFF
TGTGCCAGCAGTTTTCGGGGGAACACTGAAGCTTTCTTT
>TRBJ1-2|-|TRBV27|-
CASSLGHANYGYTF
TGTGCCAGCAGTCTGGGGCATGCGAACTATGGCTACACCTTC
>TRBJ2-3|-|TRBV9|TRBD2
CASNVAGESPDTQYF
TGTGCCAGCAACGTAGCGGGAGAGTCCCCAGATACGCAGTATTTT
>TRBJ1-1|-|TRBV28|-
CASSLSRNFKKTEAFF
TGTGCCAGCAGTCTAAGCAGGAATTTTAAGAAGACTGAAGCTTTCTTT
>TRBJ1-1|-|TRBV6-1|-
CASSEDSTTEAFF
TGTGCCAGCAGTGAAGACAGCACCACTGAAGCTTTCTTT
>TRBJ2-5|once|TRBV29-1|-
CSVEADQETQYF
TGCAGCGTTGAAGCGGACCAAGAGACCCAGTACTTC
>TRBJ1-2|-|TRBV28|-
CASSAQDYGYTF
TGTGCCAGCAGTGCACAGGACTATGGCTACACCTTC
>TRBJ2-5|-|TRBV28|-
CASNSGPKRGETQYF
TGTGCCAGCAATTCCGGTCCAAAAAGGGGAGAGACCCAGTACTTC
>TRBJ1-2|-|TRBV5-6|-
CASSLVPPWGGDYGYTF
TGTGCCAGCAGCTTGGTTCCCCCTTGGGGGGGGGACTATGGCTACACCTTC
>TRBJ2-7|-|TRBV6-4|TRBD2
CASSDGGRAKEQYF
TGTGCCAGCAGTGACGGCGGGAGGGCAAAAGAGCAGTACTTC
>TRBJ2-3|-|TRBV7-3|-
CASSSQGDTQYF
TGTGCCAGCAGCTCACAGGGAGATACGCAGTATTTT
>TRBJ2-2|-|TRBV29-1|-
CSVDRGGELFF
TGCAGCGTTGATAGAGGCGGGGAGCTGTTTTTT
>TRBJ2-1|-|TRBV19|TRBD2
CASSFNSGMLTEQFF
TGTGCCAGTAGTTTTAATAGCGGGATGCTGACTGAGCAGTTCTTC
>TRBJ2-7|-|TRBV30|-
CAWSNGGSYEQYF
TGTGCCTGGAGCAACGGGGGTTCCTACGAGCAGTACTTC
>TRBJ2-1|-|TRBV23-1|TRBD1
CASSPWTGEQFF
TGCGCCAGCAGTCCTTGGACAGGGGAACAGTTCTTC
>TRBJ2-3|-|TRBV19|-
CASSLPTTGRTYTQYF
TGTGCCAGTAGCCTCCCAACGACAGGACGCACTTATACGCAGTATTTT
>TRBJ2-7|-|TRBV14|-
CASSQGGCTRGGGEQYF
TGTGCCAGCAGCCAAGGGGGCTGTACTAGGGGAGGAGGCGAGCAGTACTTC
>TRBJ1-1|-|TRBV11-2|-
CASSLMARLDTEAFF
TGTGCCAGCAGCTTAATGGCCAGGTTGGACACTGAAGCTTTCTTT
>TRBJ2-7|few|TRBV5-8|-
CASSLYRSYEQYF
TGTGCCAGCAGCCTTTACAGGTCCTACGAGCAGTACTTC
>TRBJ2-3|-|TRBV19|TRBD2
CASSISLAGVEDTQYF
TGTGCCAGTAGTATAAGTCTAGCGGGAGTTGAAGATACGCAGTATTTT
>TRBJ1-1|few|TRBV5-4|-
CASISLEGLNTEAFF
TGTGCCAGCATATCCTTAGAGGGATTGAACACTGAAGCTTTCTTT
>TRBJ1-1|-|TRBV28|-
CASRAGRGNTEAFF
TGTGCCAGCAGAGCCGGACGGGGGAACACTGAAGCTTTCTTT
>TRBJ1-1|-|TRBV18|-
CASSPNRDGVNTEAFF
TGTGCCAGCTCACCGAACAGGGACGGTGTGAACACTGAAGCTTTCTTT
>TRBJ2-5|once|TRBV9|-
CASSPWSRKETQYF
TGTGCCAGCAGCCCCTGGTCGAGAAAAGAGACCCAGTACTTC